This T cell receptor (beta chain) stems from a study of technical replicates of blood from a few donors. The repertoire was sequenced with immunoSEQ multiplex PCR; TCRdb's copy has only in-frame clones and lacks some. Among some 80,000 clones listed, about 94% were seen once. The CDR3 is 13 residues long. V was pared by 1 base and J by 7 bases, with 8 bases between. Germline V gives CDR1 LGHNA, CDR2 YNFKEQ. Sequences were obtained from T cells isolated from PBMCs. This sequence was found in a human donor in good health. The chain is built from TRBV4-2 and TRBJ1-5; the D is unclear. Here the CDR3 DNA reads TGTGCCAGCAGCCAAGTCGGTGAGCAGCCCCAGCATTTT. Its protein is CASSQVGEQPQHF.